This TCR beta chain was sequenced in a study of T cell clonotyping in hematopoietic cell transplantation. Study results and limitations: Graft donor and pretransplant recipient Inverse Simpson Index values predicted broader posttransplant TCR diversity. CD4 and CD8 repertoire contributions could not be separated without sorting. Recipient TCR diversity dropped after transplant; expanded clonotypes rose from day 30 to 180.

Regarding this clone: Its matching antigen is unknown.

Sequenced by immunoSEQ multiplex PCR; TCRdb stores in-frame clones only, minus some. The table has over 3,500 clones, around 96% seen once. The CDR3 totals 14 residues. The V and J ends lost 5 bases and 5 bases respectively, with 14 bases between them. Germline V gene sequence: CDR1 MNHEY, CDR2 SVGAGI. Recipient blood drawn about 28 days pretransplant and days 30, 100, 180 after. The TCR originated in a male patient between 65 and 85 years old who had an allogeneic stem cell transplant from an unrelated donor, so T cells may come from the graft donor. Some clones in this sample may be carry-over from other donors' samples. The rearrangement uses TRBV6-5 and TRBJ2-3; possible D gene TRBD2, 6 bases. Sample: peripheral blood mononuclear cells, taken 30 days after allogeneic stem cell transplant. DNA for the CDR3: TGTGCCAGCAGTACCCGGGGGTCCCAAGATACGCAGTATTTT. It specifies CASSTRGSQDTQYF.